Listed below are T cell receptor beta chains from one sample, sequenced in a study of Graves' ophthalmopathy and Graves' hyperthyroidism. From the multiplex PCR reads, TCRdb called clonotypes with MiXCR, one entry per CDR3 protein. The sample includes hundreds of thousands of distinct CDR3 sequences, 20% to 25% of them seen just once. Sequenced sample: peripheral blood. The receptors were sampled from a woman aged 18-29 years with stable Graves' hyperthyroidism. Some clones in this sample may be carry-over from other donors' samples. The CDR3 runs from the conserved cysteine through the conserved F or W. D genes are given only for firm matches. Part of the rows lack a size; the others show once, few, many or a class for expanded clones.

D gene: TRBD1; V gene: TRBV3-1; clone size: -; J gene: TRBJ1-3; CDR3 protein: CASSQQGENTIYF; CDR3 DNA: TGTGCCAGCAGCCAACAGGGGGAAAACACCATATATTTT
D gene: -; V gene: TRBV6-1; clone size: few; J gene: TRBJ2-7; CDR3 protein: CAGSEGEQYF; CDR3 DNA: TGTGCCGGCTCGGAGGGCGAGCAGTACTTC
D gene: TRBD1; V gene: TRBV20-1; clone size: many; J gene: TRBJ1-1; CDR3 protein: CSARGFPRRGGVGTEAFF; CDR3 DNA: TGCAGTGCTAGAGGATTCCCTCGACGAGGGGGCGTTGGCACTGAAGCTTTCTTT
D gene: TRBD1; V gene: TRBV10-3; clone size: once; J gene: TRBJ1-1; CDR3 protein: CAISEPGQALFEAFF; CDR3 DNA: TGTGCCATCAGTGAGCCCGGACAGGCCTTATTCGAAGCTTTCTTT
D gene: -; V gene: TRBV12-3/TRBV12-4; clone size: -; J gene: TRBJ2-4; CDR3 protein: CATSGRAEAKNIQYF; CDR3 DNA: TGTGCCACCAGCGGCCGGGCTGAAGCCAAAAACATTCAGTACTTC
D gene: -; V gene: TRBV4-1; clone size: many; J gene: TRBJ1-1; CDR3 protein: CASSQGGGNCAFF; CDR3 DNA: TGCGCCAGCAGCCAAGGGGGGGGAAACTGTGCTTTCTTT
D gene: -; V gene: TRBV3-1; clone size: -; J gene: TRBJ1-3; CDR3 protein: CASSQDRDIFSSSTIYF; CDR3 DNA: TGTGCCAGCAGCCAAGACCGGGACATTTTCTCTAGTTCGACCATATATTTT
D gene: -; V gene: TRBV7-3; clone size: few; J gene: TRBJ1-3; CDR3 protein: CASSPRGPGSGNTIYF; CDR3 DNA: TGTGCCAGCAGCCCCCGGGGCCCCGGCTCTGGAAACACCATATATTTT
D gene: TRBD1; V gene: TRBV12-3/TRBV12-4; clone size: many; J gene: TRBJ2-6; CDR3 protein: CASTAGTEKANVLTF; CDR3 DNA: TGTGCCAGCACCGCCGGGACAGAAAAAGCCAACGTCCTGACTTTC
D gene: TRBD1; V gene: TRBV2; clone size: many; J gene: TRBJ2-5; CDR3 protein: CASSSTGQALQETQYF; CDR3 DNA: TGTGCCAGCAGTTCAACGGGACAGGCACTTCAAGAGACCCAGTACTTC
D gene: TRBD1; V gene: TRBV27; clone size: many; J gene: TRBJ1-1; CDR3 protein: CASSFRKTGAAFF; CDR3 DNA: TGTGCCAGCAGTTTCCGAAAGACAGGGGCGGCTTTCTTT
D gene: -; V gene: TRBV28; clone size: -; J gene: TRBJ2-5; CDR3 protein: CASSPGLRGGETQYF; CDR3 DNA: TGTGCCAGCAGTCCGGGCCTGAGGGGGGGGGAGACCCAGTACTTC
D gene: -; V gene: TRBV28; clone size: -; J gene: TRBJ1-3; CDR3 protein: CASSFLISGNTIYF; CDR3 DNA: TGTGCCAGCAGTTTCTTGATTTCTGGAAACACCATATATTTT
D gene: -; V gene: TRBV30; clone size: many; J gene: TRBJ2-5; CDR3 protein: CAWSRRETQYF; CDR3 DNA: TGTGCCTGGAGTCGGCGAGAGACCCAGTACTTC
D gene: -; V gene: TRBV20-1; clone size: many; J gene: TRBJ1-1; CDR3 protein: CSARQGGPGTEAFF; CDR3 DNA: TGCAGTGCTAGACAAGGGGGGCCGGGCACTGAAGCTTTCTTT
D gene: -; V gene: TRBV7-9; clone size: many; J gene: TRBJ1-1; CDR3 protein: CASSRLTEAFF; CDR3 DNA: TGTGCCAGCAGCCGGCTCACTGAAGCTTTCTTT
D gene: TRBD1; V gene: TRBV20-1; clone size: -; J gene: TRBJ2-2; CDR3 protein: CSAAQGAYTGELFF; CDR3 DNA: TGCAGTGCCGCCCAGGGGGCGTACACCGGGGAGCTGTTTTTT
D gene: -; V gene: TRBV9; clone size: many; J gene: TRBJ1-2; CDR3 protein: CASPKSVRGVQLSPYGYTF; CDR3 DNA: TGTGCCAGCCCTAAGAGCGTGCGGGGTGTCCAATTAAGTCCCTATGGCTACACCTTC
D gene: -; V gene: TRBV6-2/TRBV6-3; clone size: many; J gene: TRBJ1-2; CDR3 protein: CASRLGDGYTF; CDR3 DNA: TGTGCCAGCAGACTTGGGGATGGCTACACCTTC
D gene: -; V gene: TRBV11-2; clone size: few; J gene: TRBJ1-1; CDR3 protein: CASSLGRPNEAFF; CDR3 DNA: TGTGCCAGCAGCCTAGGAAGGCCAAATGAAGCTTTCTTT
D gene: -; V gene: TRBV6-1; clone size: once; J gene: TRBJ2-7; CDR3 protein: CASSEARVEQYF; CDR3 DNA: TGTGCCAGCAGTGAAGCGAGGGTCGAGCAGTACTTC
D gene: -; V gene: TRBV7-9; clone size: -; J gene: TRBJ1-1; CDR3 protein: CASSADRLRDTEAFF; CDR3 DNA: TGTGCCAGCAGCGCGGACAGACTACGGGACACTGAAGCTTTCTTT
D gene: -; V gene: TRBV4-2; clone size: -; J gene: TRBJ1-5; CDR3 protein: CASSQGGRADHADQPQHF; CDR3 DNA: TGTGCCAGCAGCCAAGGTGGAAGGGCGGACCATGCGGATCAGCCCCAGCATTTT
D gene: TRBD1; V gene: TRBV10-3; clone size: many; J gene: TRBJ1-6; CDR3 protein: CATATGGGNSPLHF; CDR3 DNA: TGTGCCACCGCTACAGGGGGGGGTAATTCACCCCTCCACTTT
D gene: TRBD1; V gene: TRBV6-5; clone size: many; J gene: TRBJ1-2; CDR3 protein: CASSYEGAYGYTF; CDR3 DNA: TGTGCCAGCAGTTATGAGGGGGCCTATGGCTACACCTTC
D gene: -; V gene: TRBV10-1; clone size: many; J gene: TRBJ1-1; CDR3 protein: CASSSGVDTEAFF; CDR3 DNA: TGCGCCAGCAGTTCAGGGGTGGACACTGAAGCTTTCTTT
D gene: -; V gene: TRBV11-3; clone size: many; J gene: TRBJ2-5; CDR3 protein: CASALGLQETQYF; CDR3 DNA: TGTGCCAGCGCGCTCGGGCTCCAAGAGACCCAGTACTTC
D gene: -; V gene: TRBV6-5; clone size: many; J gene: TRBJ2-6; CDR3 protein: CASSSSLPVHVLTF; CDR3 DNA: TGTGCCAGCAGTTCATCCTTACCCGTCCATGTCCTGACTTTC
D gene: TRBD1; V gene: TRBV9; clone size: many; J gene: TRBJ1-2; CDR3 protein: CASSEGQGRSGYTF; CDR3 DNA: TGTGCCAGCAGCGAGGGACAGGGGAGATCTGGCTACACCTTC
D gene: -; V gene: TRBV28; clone size: -; J gene: TRBJ1-1; CDR3 protein: CASTLLGGNTEAFF; CDR3 DNA: TGTGCCAGCACCCTTTTGGGGGGCAACACTGAAGCTTTCTTT
D gene: -; V gene: TRBV20-1; clone size: many; J gene: TRBJ1-5; CDR3 protein: CSATDDGTTYSNQPQHF; CDR3 DNA: TGCAGTGCCACGGATGACGGGACCACCTATAGCAATCAGCCCCAGCATTTT
D gene: TRBD1; V gene: TRBV20-1; clone size: many; J gene: TRBJ1-2; CDR3 protein: CSARVSGTGGGYGYTF; CDR3 DNA: TGCAGTGCTAGAGTTTCCGGGACAGGAGGGGGCTATGGCTACACCTTC
D gene: -; V gene: TRBV6-5; clone size: -; J gene: TRBJ1-6; CDR3 protein: CASSYSGTSNSPLHF; CDR3 DNA: TGTGCCAGCAGTTACTCCGGGACAAGCAATTCACCCCTCCACTTT
D gene: -; V gene: TRBV20-1; clone size: many; J gene: TRBJ1-6; CDR3 protein: CSASRFRGSPLHF; CDR3 DNA: TGCAGTGCTAGTCGGTTCAGGGGTTCACCCCTCCACTTT
D gene: -; V gene: TRBV5-1; clone size: many; J gene: TRBJ2-4; CDR3 protein: CASSLEGSWGLNIQYF; CDR3 DNA: TGTGCCAGCAGCTTGGAAGGGAGTTGGGGACTAAACATTCAGTACTTC
D gene: TRBD1; V gene: TRBV6-5; clone size: many; J gene: TRBJ1-2; CDR3 protein: CASISRGLSGYTF; CDR3 DNA: TGTGCCAGCATATCGAGGGGGCTGAGCGGCTACACCTTC
D gene: -; V gene: TRBV30; clone size: many; J gene: TRBJ1-5; CDR3 protein: CAWSVAGYQPQHF; CDR3 DNA: TGTGCCTGGAGTGTTGCAGGGTATCAGCCCCAGCATTTT
D gene: -; V gene: TRBV27; clone size: -; J gene: TRBJ1-2; CDR3 protein: CASSLGRDWDGYTF; CDR3 DNA: TGTGCCAGCAGTTTAGGCAGGGATTGGGATGGCTACACCTTC
D gene: -; V gene: TRBV4-2; clone size: -; J gene: TRBJ2-5; CDR3 protein: CASSQYDSDQETQYF; CDR3 DNA: TGTGCCAGCAGCCAATATGACAGCGATCAAGAGACCCAGTACTTC
D gene: TRBD1; V gene: TRBV12-3/TRBV12-4; clone size: -; J gene: TRBJ2-4; CDR3 protein: CASSLLGQGGQYF; CDR3 DNA: TGTGCCAGCAGTTTATTGGGACAGGGTGGGCAGTACTTC
D gene: TRBD1; V gene: TRBV12-3/TRBV12-4; clone size: many; J gene: TRBJ1-1; CDR3 protein: CASSPGTGRVTEAFF; CDR3 DNA: TGTGCCAGCAGTCCTGGGACAGGGAGAGTCACTGAAGCTTTCTTT
D gene: -; V gene: TRBV12-3/TRBV12-4; clone size: many; J gene: TRBJ1-2; CDR3 protein: CASSLGARGTTDYGYTF; CDR3 DNA: TGTGCCAGCAGTTTAGGTGCGAGGGGCACAACCGACTATGGCTACACCTTC
D gene: -; V gene: TRBV7-9; clone size: many; J gene: TRBJ1-5; CDR3 protein: CASSLVTGQPQHF; CDR3 DNA: TGTGCCAGCAGCTTAGTTACAGGTCAGCCCCAGCATTTT
D gene: TRBD1; V gene: TRBV20-1; clone size: many; J gene: TRBJ1-2; CDR3 protein: CSRLDRGNGYTF; CDR3 DNA: TGCAGTCGCCTGGACAGGGGGAATGGCTACACCTTC
D gene: TRBD1; V gene: TRBV6-1; clone size: many; J gene: TRBJ1-1; CDR3 protein: CASGTGQIMNTEAFF; CDR3 DNA: TGTGCCAGCGGGACAGGGCAGATCATGAACACTGAAGCTTTCTTT
D gene: -; V gene: TRBV30; clone size: -; J gene: TRBJ1-2; CDR3 protein: CAWSLHGRNYGYTF; CDR3 DNA: TGTGCCTGGAGTCTTCATGGACGGAACTATGGCTACACCTTC
D gene: -; V gene: TRBV28; clone size: few; J gene: TRBJ1-1; CDR3 protein: CASSSTTEASF; CDR3 DNA: TGTGCCAGCAGTTCCACCACTGAAGCTTCCTTT
D gene: TRBD1; V gene: TRBV2; clone size: many; J gene: TRBJ1-5; CDR3 protein: CASRGQVLNQPQHF; CDR3 DNA: TGTGCCAGCAGGGGACAGGTCCTCAATCAGCCCCAGCATTTT
D gene: -; V gene: TRBV9; clone size: few; J gene: TRBJ2-7; CDR3 protein: CASSFRVRGHEQYF; CDR3 DNA: TGTGCCAGCAGCTTCCGGGTCAGGGGCCACGAGCAGTACTTC
D gene: -; V gene: TRBV12-3/TRBV12-4; clone size: -; J gene: TRBJ2-2; CDR3 protein: CASGSPPSDTGELFF; CDR3 DNA: TGTGCCAGCGGTTCCCCCCCTAGCGACACCGGGGAGCTGTTTTTT
D gene: -; V gene: TRBV19; clone size: few; J gene: TRBJ2-2; CDR3 protein: CASTPPHTGELFF; CDR3 DNA: TGTGCCAGTACCCCCCCCCACACCGGGGAGCTGTTTTTT
D gene: TRBD2; V gene: TRBV2; clone size: -; J gene: TRBJ2-7; CDR3 protein: CASRGLAGEFSYEQYF; CDR3 DNA: TGTGCCAGCCGAGGACTAGCGGGGGAATTTTCCTACGAGCAGTACTTC
D gene: -; V gene: TRBV7-9; clone size: many; J gene: TRBJ2-5; CDR3 protein: CASSHGRYQETQYF; CDR3 DNA: TGTGCCAGCAGCCACGGACGGTACCAAGAGACCCAGTACTTC